This T cell receptor (beta chain) originates from a study of blood T cell repertoires in COVID-19. Study details: Donors in the United States, Italy and Spain gave samples during acute or convalescent COVID-19. Nucleic acid was either cDNA or gDNA, and it came from T cells, B-cell-depleted T cells, or PBMCs.

Original handling: The assay estimated nucleated cells by amplifying reference gene primers. TCRdb's copy holds only in-frame clones and misses some; the assay was immunoSEQ multiplex PCR. That table furnishes V, J and clone size, whereas the DNA furnished D and trimming. The sample includes 250,000 to 400,000 clones, around nine tenths of them seen just once. Trimming took off 4 bases at V and 10 bases at J, with 14 bases between the two ends. This CDR3 is 13 amino acids long. Germline CDR1 and CDR2: SEHNR and FQNEAQ (reference sequence). Material for sequencing was PBMCs or T cells enriched from blood (not recorded which). The receptor's source is a man aged 60-69 years who had recovered from COVID-19. This sequence joins TRBV7-9 and TRBJ2-1; maybe TRBD2 (6 bases). CDR3 protein: CASSSGSFGEQFF. In DNA, the CDR3 is TGTGCCAGCAGCTCCGGGAGTTTCGGGGAGCAGTTCTTC.